This TCR beta chain came from a study of shared clonotypes between healthy human individuals. Study as a whole: In total, the donors were two women and three men aged 18 to 49. Notes on the study in general: Memory subsets generally showed smaller estimated richness than naive subsets did.

This CDR3 comprises 12 residues. Germline CDR1 and CDR2: KGHSY and FQNENV. Trimming shortened V by 4 bases and J by 10 bases, and 10 bases separated the two germline ends. The naive CD8 population came from CD45RO-negative cells selected for CCR7, without terminally differentiated effector memory CD45RA+ cells. On this clone itself: Its antigen is unidentified.

Genomic DNA belonging to each subset was distributed in equal measure over several immunoSEQ plates. TCRdb's table, derived via immunoSEQ multiplex PCR, lists solely in-frame clones and lacks some. The sample includes around 2.1 million clones, 85% to 95% seen only once; the top ten take around 1.7%. The source of this sequence is a young man in good health. Some clones in this sample may be carry-over from other donors' samples. Material: naive CD8+ T cells from PBMCs. The J gene is TRBJ1-4, the V gene TRBV16, with D uncertain. The chain's CDR3 is CASSLLPGKLFF. The CDR3 DNA is TGTGCCAGCAGCCTTTTGCCAGGAAAACTGTTTTTT.